The source of this TCR beta chain is a study of vaccination and CD4 T cells after COVID-19. With regard to this clonotype: The antigen is unknown.

Treatment of the sample: roughly 11-day PBMC culture with coronavirus spike peptide pools or control peptides (ViraFEST assay). Sequencing of DNA taken from cultured CD4+ T cells relied on the Oncomine TCR Beta short-read assay. TCRdb passed the PCR reads through MiXCR, listing each CDR3 protein once. The sample has 9,500 to 15,000 distinct CDR3 sequences; roughly 55% are singletons. The CDR3 has 16 residues. The V segment lost 7 bases and the J segment 0 bases; nucleotides outside the gene matches: 6. From germline, CDR1 is MDHEN and CDR2 SYDVKM. This sequence was found in a human donor who had recovered from COVID-19. The V and J genes are TRBV28 and TRBJ2-2; 9 bases agree with TRBD2. Input material: CD4+ T cells from blood, cultured in vitro. The CDR3 sequence is CASITSGLTNTGELFF. CDR3 sequence (DNA): TGTGCCAGCATCACTAGCGGGCTAACGAACACCGGGGAGCTGTTTTTT.